Below, one TCR beta chain is given with its context. Germline V gives CDR1 LNHNV, CDR2 YYDKDF (reference sequence). The CDR3 contains 17 residues. After removal of 1 base from V and 2 bases from J, the junction contained 5 bases not matched to a gene. This sample was taken from a study of blood T cell repertoires in COVID-19. Study details: Italy, Spain and the United States were the sources of the convalescent and acute COVID-19 samples. Sample material is recorded as cDNA or gDNA derived from T cells, B-cell-depleted T cells, or PBMCs.

Per the study methods: Counts of nucleated cells, estimated from reference gene primer amplification, were obtained. The protocol was immunoSEQ multiplex PCR, while the TCRdb copy is restricted to in-frame clones and leaves out a portion. V, J and clone size are taken as reported in that table, and D and trimming were inferred from the DNA itself. This sample yields more than 150,000 clones, of which roughly 80% are seen a single time; roughly 12% belongs to the top ten. The receptor's source is an elderly woman with COVID-19, enrolled during active disease. The sample was peripheral blood. The rearrangement uses TRBV15 and TRBJ2-3; 11 bases match TRBD2. The CDR3 protein is CATSRGTSGGYTDTQYF. CDR3 DNA sequence: TGTGCCACCAGCAGAGGAACTAGCGGGGGATACACAGATACGCAGTATTTT.